This T cell receptor beta chain derives from a study of blood T cell repertoires in COVID-19. Per the authors' pipeline: Amplification with reference gene primers provided the estimates of nucleated cell counts. Sequencing used immunoSEQ multiplex PCR; TCRdb keeps in-frame clones, though not all of them. D and trimming come from the DNA, and the V and J calls and clone size come from that table. The table shows under 550,000 clones, with 85% to 90% occurring only once. The CDR3 has 13 residues. V lost 6 bases, J lost 1 base, and 10 bases lay in between. The sequence was obtained from a man aged 18 to 29 with COVID-19, enrolled during active disease. The specimen was peripheral blood. The chain recombines TRBV12-3 or TRBV12-4 with TRBJ2-7, with TRBD2 as a possible D gene (6 bases). In nucleotides, the CDR3 is TGTGCCAGCAGCCCGGGACTTTCCTACGAGCAGTACTTC. Its translation: CASSPGLSYEQYF.